Presented here are 6 T cell receptor beta chains from one specimen sequenced in a study of T cells in Graves' hyperthyroidism and ophthalmopathy. Authors of the study amplified TCR beta CDR3 regions from RNA transcripts. HTBI primers were the set used in a first-round RT-PCR of the TCR CDR3. TCRdb reanalysed the multiplex PCR reads using MiXCR and keeps one entry per CDR3 protein. This repertoire shows fewer than 450,000 distinct CDR3 sequences, about 14% found once; its top ten account for over 25%. What was sequenced was blood. The receptor source for this set is a man between 45 and 60 years old with Graves' ophthalmopathy.

The chain links TRBV6-1 to TRBJ1-4; no definite D call. V lost 7 bases, J lost 2 bases, and 14 bases lay in between. Germline V gives CDR1 MNHNS, CDR2 SASEGT. The CDR3 is 15 amino acids. The DNA for the CDR3 is TGTGCCAGCATCGTGCGGCCCGCGACTAATGAAAAACTGTTTTTT. Translating gives CASIVRPATNEKLFF.

This clonotype appeared a few times. The gene calls are TRBV9 and TRBJ2-5, with TRBD2 as a possible D gene (6 bases). V lost 4 bases to trimming and J lost 4 bases, with 14 bases between them. Germline V gene lookup returns CDR1 SGDLS and CDR2 YYNGEE. This CDR3 contains 14 residues. CDR3 DNA: TGTGCCAGCAGCTCCAAAACTAGCCGAGAGACCCAGTACTTC. Its translation: CASSSKTSRETQYF.

With regard to this clonotype: This may stem from a read error, because a much larger clone lies one nucleotide away. V and J are TRBV29-1 and TRBJ2-1; the match to TRBD2 covers 11 bases. J was trimmed by 11 bases and V by 3 bases; bases with no gene match: 9. The CDR3 totals 14 residues. Germline V gives CDR1 SQVTM, CDR2 ANQGSEA. CDR3 protein: CSVDGLAGGNQQFF. CDR3 in DNA: TGCAGCGTTGACGGGCTAGCGGGAGGAAATCAGCAGTTCTTC.

This clonotype was seen ten or more times. The chain is built from TRBV13 and TRBJ1-2, with 9 bases aligning to TRBD1. CDR1 is PRHDT, CDR2 FYEKMQ, per germline (reference sequence). This CDR3 has 15 residues. V lost 8 bases, J lost 8 bases, and 15 bases stayed unmatched. CDR3 sequence: CASAVQQGALDGYTF. The CDR3, as DNA: TGTGCCAGCGCCGTTCAACAGGGGGCGTTGGACGGCTACACCTTC.

This clonotype was counted at least ten times. This chain connects TRBV29-1 to TRBJ2-7; 8 bases map to TRBD2. From germline, CDR1 is SQVTM and CDR2 ANQGSEA. This CDR3 has 13 amino acids. With 1 base clipped from V and 4 bases from J, the junction kept 3 bases outside the gene matches. The CDR3 sequence: CSVEAGLEYEQYF. In DNA, the CDR3 is TGCAGCGTTGAAGCGGGACTAGAATACGAGCAGTACTTC.

This clonotype was detected only a few times. This chain links TRBV14 with TRBJ2-1, with 8 bases identical to TRBD2. CDR3 length: 20 amino acids. Germline trimming cut 4 bases from V and 0 bases from J; bases unmatched to any gene: 17. Germline values: CDR1 SGHDN, CDR2 FVKESK. CDR3 DNA: TGTGCCAGCAGCCCCCTGACCGGGACTAGATCCCCGAGCTCCTACAATGAGCAGTTCTTC. Translation gives CASSPLTGTRSPSSYNEQFF.